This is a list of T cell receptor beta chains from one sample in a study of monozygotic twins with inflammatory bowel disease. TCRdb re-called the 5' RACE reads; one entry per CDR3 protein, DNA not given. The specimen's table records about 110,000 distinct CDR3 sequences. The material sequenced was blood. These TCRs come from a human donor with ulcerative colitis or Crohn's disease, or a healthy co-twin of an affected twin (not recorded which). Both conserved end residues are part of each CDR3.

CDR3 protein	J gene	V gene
CASSLSAFTEAFF	TRBJ1-1	TRBV7-2
CASSINLVGGHEQFF	TRBJ2-1	TRBV19
CASTAPNYGYTF	TRBJ1-2	TRBV19
CASSSQLEQFF	TRBJ2-1	TRBV5-1
CASSLGENQNEQFF	TRBJ2-1	TRBV7-9
CSATGVMYEQYF	TRBJ2-7	TRBV20-1
CASTGPLREKLFF	TRBJ1-4	TRBV6-1
CASSLGWRGLGYEQYF	TRBJ2-7	TRBV11-3
CASSPRVADLTDTQYF	TRBJ2-3	TRBV7-2
CASSLGPGRAYEQYF	TRBJ2-7	TRBV7-2
CASSPRAGLSGETQYF	TRBJ2-5	TRBV11-2
CSVEVDRNDEQFF	TRBJ2-1	TRBV29-1
CASSASTSYEQYF	TRBJ2-7	TRBV7-9
CATSTRWRAKHNSPLHF	TRBJ1-6	TRBV15
CASSKIRDTEAFF	TRBJ1-1	TRBV11-3
CAIKDGTGVTDTQYF	TRBJ2-3	TRBV10-3
CASSQTAGGQDTQYF	TRBJ2-3	TRBV9
CASSPEPGGNTIYF	TRBJ1-3	TRBV7-3
CASSRYRDRGRRAQPQHF	TRBJ1-5	TRBV13
CASSSAGVKNIQYF	TRBJ2-4	TRBV7-8
CASSSTGGEGYTF	TRBJ1-2	TRBV5-1
CASSQRPPQGSGELFF	TRBJ2-2	TRBV9
CASSLDKGQNTEAFF	TRBJ1-1	TRBV5-6
CASSSGQGNTEAFF	TRBJ1-1	TRBV27
CASSLATSVLNIQYF	TRBJ2-4	TRBV7-8
CASSLEGWAGESYEQYF	TRBJ2-7	TRBV18
CASSLVSGNTEAFF	TRBJ1-1	TRBV7-8
CASSSLTLPGENEKLFF	TRBJ1-4	TRBV28
CASSTAGEANEQFF	TRBJ2-1	TRBV7-2
CASSFQGAVRKLFF	TRBJ1-4	TRBV3-1
CATSDLHGTRSTEAFF	TRBJ1-1	TRBV24-1